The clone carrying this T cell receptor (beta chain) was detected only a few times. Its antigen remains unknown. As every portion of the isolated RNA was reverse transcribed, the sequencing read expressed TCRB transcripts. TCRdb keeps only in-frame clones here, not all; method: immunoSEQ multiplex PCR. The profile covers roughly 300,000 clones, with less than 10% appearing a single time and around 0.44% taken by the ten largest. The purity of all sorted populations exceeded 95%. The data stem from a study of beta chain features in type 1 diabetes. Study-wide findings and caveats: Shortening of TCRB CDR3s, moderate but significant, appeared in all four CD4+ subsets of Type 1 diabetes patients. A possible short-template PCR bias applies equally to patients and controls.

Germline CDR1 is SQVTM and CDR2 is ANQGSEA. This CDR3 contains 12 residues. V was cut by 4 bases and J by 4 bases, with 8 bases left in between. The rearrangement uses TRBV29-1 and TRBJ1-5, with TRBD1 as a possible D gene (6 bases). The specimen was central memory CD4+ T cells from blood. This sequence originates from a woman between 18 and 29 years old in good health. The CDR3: CSVAGDNQPQHF. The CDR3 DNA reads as TGCAGCGTTGCAGGGGATAATCAGCCCCAGCATTTT.